These 10 T cell receptor beta chains came from one sample sequenced in a study of shared clonotypes between healthy human individuals. CD45RO negativity and positive selection for CCR7 defined naive CD8 cells, a population that excluded terminally differentiated effector memory CD45RA+ cells. Generated by immunoSEQ multiplex PCR, the TCRdb table keeps only in-frame clones and is missing some. The sample holds 600,000 or so clones; around 95% are singletons and the top ten take around 0.11%. The sequencing input was naive CD8+ T cells sorted from blood. These receptors all stem from a woman aged 25-40 years in good health.

V is TRBV5-1 and J is TRBJ2-7; tentatively, D is TRBD1 (5 bases). The length of the CDR3 is 13 residues. The V end was cut by 7 bases, the J end by 3 bases, with 14 bases between. CDR1 is SGHRS and CDR2 is YFSETQ in the germline V gene. This CDR3 is CASAADSFYEQYF. The CDR3 DNA reads as TGCGCCAGCGCGGCAGACAGTTTCTACGAGCAGTACTTC.

The chain combines TRBV7-8 with TRBJ2-7; no definite D call. V was cut by 0 bases and J by 6 bases, with 9 bases left in between. The germline gives CDR1 SGHVS, CDR2 FQNEAQ. There are 13 residues in the CDR3. The CDR3 reads CASSLAVEAEQYF. DNA of the CDR3: TGTGCCAGCAGCTTAGCGGTTGAAGCCGAGCAGTACTTC. The variable domain in full, with the rest retrieved from reference TRBV7-8 and TRBJ2-7, is GAGVSQSPRYKVAKRGQDVALRCDPISGHVSLFWYQQALGQGPEFLTYFQNEAQLDKSGLPSDRFFAERPEGSVSTLKIQRTQQEDSAVYLCASSLAVEAEQYFGPGTRLTVT.

Written as DNA, the CDR3 is TGTGCCAGCAGCTCGGACTGGGGCGATGAGCAGTTCTTC. It translates to CASSSDWGDEQFF. The J gene is TRBJ2-1, the V gene TRBV6-6; D might be TRBD1 or TRBD2, each matching 5 bases. Trimming pared 6 bases from V and 8 bases from J, leaving 14 bases between. The germline gives CDR1 MNHNY, CDR2 SVGAGI (reference sequence). This CDR3 is built from 13 residues.

The V gene is TRBV6-1, the J gene TRBJ2-7, with a weak D call TRBD2 (7 bases). Looked up from germline, CDR1 is MNHNS and CDR2 is SASEGT. V was clipped by 10 bases and J by 2 bases, with 12 bases between them. The CDR3 has 12 amino acids. Here the CDR3 reads CAIGGGTYEQYF. The DNA for the CDR3 is TGTGCCATAGGGGGGGGAACCTACGAGCAGTACTTC.

A word on this clone: Additional DNA sequences in this sample encode the identical CDR3. The chain couples TRBV7-6 to TRBJ2-7, with D possibly TRBD2 on 5 matching bases. The V and J ends lost 5 bases and 3 bases respectively, with 5 bases between them. This CDR3 has 11 amino acids. Germline CDR1 is SGHVS and CDR2 is FNYEAQ. The CDR3 DNA sequence: TGTGCCAGCAGCCGGGGCTACGAGCAGTACTTC. Its protein is CASSRGYEQYF. Full variable domain (missing parts from reference TRBV7-6 and TRBJ2-7): GAGVSQSPRYKVTKRGQDVALRCDPISGHVSLYWYRQALGQGPEFLTYFNYEAQQDKSGLPNDRFSAERPEGSISTLTIQRTEQRDSAMYRCASSRGYEQYFGPGTRLTVT.

This chain links TRBV28 with TRBJ2-5; 11 bases are a match to TRBD2. Germline V gene data show CDR1 as MDHEN and CDR2 as SYDVKM. The CDR3 loop spans 19 amino acids. Unmatched junction bases numbered 16, after V lost 5 bases and J lost 2 bases. This CDR3 reads CASSDSGTSGRIPQETQYF. CDR3 sequence (DNA): TGTGCCAGCAGTGATTCCGGGACTAGCGGACGGATCCCGCAAGAGACCCAGTACTTC.

The V and J genes are TRBV6-1 and TRBJ2-7; no firm D call. V was cut by 6 bases and J by 0 bases, with 9 bases left in between. The length of the CDR3 is 13 residues. Germline loops: CDR1 MNHNS, CDR2 SASEGT. CDR3 region: CASRTTASYEQYF. In nucleotides, the CDR3 is TGTGCCAGCAGAACCACAGCCTCCTACGAGCAGTACTTC.

The chain uses TRBV5-6 and TRBJ1-2, with a possible D match to TRBD1 (5 bases). This CDR3 spans 14 amino acids. Trimming stripped 0 bases from V and 5 bases from J, with 11 bases between. Germline V lookup: CDR1 SGHDT, CDR2 YYEEEE. CDR3: CASSLEGAGYGYTF. Written as DNA, the CDR3 is TGTGCCAGCAGCTTGGAAGGGGCAGGGTATGGCTACACCTTC.

The chain joins TRBV5-4 to TRBJ2-1; tentatively, D is TRBD2 (5 bases). V lost 7 bases to trimming and J lost 4 bases, with 15 bases between them. CDR1 is SGHNT and CDR2 is YYREEE in the germline V gene (reference sequence). The CDR3 totals 14 residues. In DNA, the CDR3 is TGTGCCAGCTCTAGCCCGTCGGTATACAATGAGCAGTTCTTC. The encoded protein is CASSSPSVYNEQFF.

About this clone itself: The same CDR3 is also encoded by other DNA sequences in this sample. This chain links TRBV27 with TRBJ2-5, with D maybe TRBD2 (6 bases). Matching the DNA end better, TRBJ2-7 makes the J call doubtful. Germline CDR1 reads MNHEY; CDR2 reads SMNVEV (reference sequence). The CDR3 is 13 amino acids. In DNA form, the CDR3 reads TGTGCCAGCAGTCCCGGACTAACCTACGAGCAGTACTTC. Amino acids: CASSPGLTYEQYF.